Listed here are 9 T cell receptor beta chains from one sample, sequenced in a study of blood T cell repertoires in COVID-19 (dated by TCRdb to between 2020 and 2021). Library generation was performed with the immunoSEQ multiplex PCR assay. TCRdb limited this immuneACCESS table to in-frame rearrangements with V and J called. A share of clones is missing; checked studies link under half to unresolved V genes, and the rest is unexplained. This sample holds approximately 260,000 clones; around nine tenths were observed only once. The ten largest clonotypes hold 2% to 2.5% of the sample. Specimen: peripheral blood. These receptors were collected from a woman aged 40 to 55 who had recovered from COVID-19.

This clone was recorded once. The chain employs TRBV2 and TRBJ2-7; 8 bases match TRBD2. V shed 0 bases and J 8 bases; nucleotides not matched to a gene: 9. The CDR3 totals 15 residues. CDR1 and CDR2 (germline): SNHLY, FYNNEI. DNA for the CDR3: TGTGCCAGCAGTGAAGCGCGTGGGACTAGGTCCCAGCAGTACTTC. Amino acid sequence: CASSEARGTRSQQYF. The variable domain in full, completed from reference TRBV2 and TRBJ2-7, reads EPEVTQTPSHQVTQMGQEVILRCVPISNHLYFYWYRQILGQKVEFLVSFYNNEISEKSEIFDDQFSVERPDGSNFTLKIRSTKLEDSAMYFCASSEARGTRSQQYFGPGTRLTVT.

This chain joins TRBV18 and TRBJ2-2, with TRBD1 identical over 7 bases. The germline gives CDR1 KGHSH, CDR2 LQKENI. The CDR3 extends over 18 amino acids. V dropped 5 bases and J dropped 2; count of bases not matched to a gene: 14. CDR3 in amino acids: CASSDTATGTANTGELFF. In nucleotides, the CDR3 is TGTGCCAGCTCAGATACCGCCACCGGGACAGCTAACACCGGGGAGCTGTTTTTT.

This clone has just one count. The V call is TRBV6-5, the J call TRBJ2-7; 12 nucleotides match TRBD1. Trimming cost V 6 bases and J 7 bases; bases outside gene matches: 7. The CDR3 sequence is 14 residues long. From germline, CDR1 is MNHEY and CDR2 SVGAGI. Written as DNA, the CDR3 is TGTGCCAGCAGCTGGGACAGGGGGCATGGGGAGCAGTACTTC. This translates into CASSWDRGHGEQYF.

V usage is TRBV19 and J usage is TRBJ2-7; TRBD1 matches at 7 bases. This CDR3 comprises 14 residues. Germline V gene lookup returns CDR1 LNHDA and CDR2 SQIVND (reference sequence). V trimming: 4 bases; J trimming: 8 bases; junction bases outside the gene matches: 11. CDR3 residues: CASSTQSDRAKQYF. The DNA of the CDR3 is TGTGCCAGTAGTACCCAATCCGACAGGGCAAAGCAGTACTTC.

This clone has just one count. This chain connects TRBV5-1 to TRBJ2-5, with a possible D match to TRBD1 (6 bases). Germline V gene sequence: CDR1 SGHRS, CDR2 YFSETQ. CDR3 length equals 13 residues. The V gene lost 4 bases and the J gene lost 5 bases, with 12 bases spanning the gap. As DNA, the CDR3 is TGCGCCAGCAGCCAACAGGGACACGAGACCCAGTACTTC. Residues: CASSQQGHETQYF.

This chain uses TRBV6-2 or TRBV6-3 with TRBJ2-7; D not resolved. CDR1 is MNHEY and CDR2 is SVGEGT in the germline V gene. The V and J ends lost 6 bases and 4 bases respectively, with 16 bases between them. This CDR3 contains 14 residues. CDR3 nucleotide sequence: TGTGCCAGCAGCCCCGGGTGGAGACCTTACGAGCAGTACTTC. Its protein product is CASSPGWRPYEQYF.

CDR3 amino acids: CAWSVGQATNEKLFF. In DNA, the CDR3 is TGTGCCTGGAGTGTGGGGCAGGCGACTAATGAAAAACTGTTTTTT. The gene calls are TRBV30 and TRBJ1-4; D may be TRBD1 (5 bases). CDR3 length: 15 amino acids. CDR1 GTSNPN and CDR2 SVGIG come from the germline V gene (reference sequence). V lost 0 bases, J lost 2 bases, and 10 bases lay in between. Filled out from reference TRBV30 and TRBJ1-4, the complete variable domain reads SQTIHQWPATLVQPVGSPLSLECTVEGTSNPNLYWYRQAAGRGLQLLFYSVGIGQISSEVPQNLSASRPQDRQFILSSKKLLLSDSGFYLCAWSVGQATNEKLFFGSGTQLSVL.

This rearrangement joins TRBV7-2 to TRBJ2-2, with D perhaps TRBD1 (5 bases). Germline-derived CDR1 and CDR2 are SGHTA and FQGNSA. V was clipped by 10 bases and J by 5 bases, with 26 bases between them. This CDR3 is built from 17 residues. The CDR3 reads CATRAHGSSAATGELFF. CDR3 nucleotide sequence: TGTGCCACCAGGGCTCATGGCTCCTCCGCTGCTACCGGGGAGCTGTTTTTT. Complete variable domain (other parts from reference TRBV7-2 and TRBJ2-2): GAGVSQSPSNKVTEKGKDVELRCDPISGHTALYWYRQSLGQGLEFLIYFQGNSAPDKSGLPSDRFSAERTGGSVSTLTIQRTQQEDSAVYLCATRAHGSSAATGELFFGEGSRLTVL.

The DNA for the CDR3 is TGTGCCAGTGGGGACAGGTGGGAGACCCAGTACTTC. It encodes CASGDRWETQYF. The genes are TRBV19 and TRBJ2-5; 8 bases agree with TRBD1. The CDR3 runs to 12 residues. From germline, CDR1 is LNHDA and CDR2 SQIVND (reference sequence). With V trimmed by 8 bases and J by 5 bases, 4 bases remained unmatched.